This T cell receptor beta chain was captured in a study of blood T cell repertoires in COVID-19. Across the whole study: Spain, Italy and the United States supplied samples that represented acute and convalescent COVID-19. PBMCs, B-cell-depleted T cells, or T cells were the source of the cDNA or gDNA that made up the material.

The germline V gene has CDR1 SGHVS and CDR2 FQNEAQ. Trimming removed 6 bases at V and 2 bases at J, with 11 bases between. The CDR3 covers 14 residues. Original data processing: Estimates of nucleated cell counts were drawn from the amplification of reference gene primers. Generated by immunoSEQ multiplex PCR, the TCRdb table keeps only in-frame clones and is missing some. The DNA was the basis for D and trimming; V, J and clone size are from that table. The sample lists 200,000 or so clones, about 90% occurring once. Within 2 weeks before study entry, exposed participants met a COVID-19 case. The TCR was taken from a woman aged 25 to 39 who had been exposed to COVID-19. The specimen was PBMCs or T cells enriched from blood (not recorded which). The chain combines TRBV7-8 with TRBJ1-5, with D uncertain. DNA of the CDR3: TGTGCCAGCAGGAGGGATGCGGGCAATCAGCCCCAGCATTTT. Its translation: CASRRDAGNQPQHF.